A selection of T cell receptor beta chains follows, all from one sample in a study of CD8+CD57+ T cells in acquired aplastic anemia. TCRdb reprocessed the reads with MiXCR, giving one entry per CDR3 protein. The sample records approximately 150,000 distinct CDR3 sequences, roughly 48% being singletons. The specimen sequenced was sorted CD4+, CD8+, or CD8+CD57+ T cells (not recorded which) from PBMCs. The receptors originated from a human donor with aplastic anemia. CDR3s include the opening cysteine and the closing phenylalanine or tryptophan. D genes are given only for firm matches. Clone size is shown for a subset of rows, as once, few, many or a class of expanded clone.

cdr3_aa cdr3_nt d_call cdr3_length j_call v_call clone_size
CASSIDYNEQFF TGTGCCAGTAGTATAGACTACAATGAGCAGTTCTTC NA 12 TRBJ2-1 TRBV19 NA
CASSLLGGAYEQYF TGTGCCAGTAGCCTCTTGGGAGGGGCGTACGAGCAGTACTTC TRBD2 14 TRBJ2-7 TRBV19 NA
CASSLASSLNSPLHF TGTGCCAGCAGTTTAGCGAGTAGTCTGAACTCACCCCTCCACTTT NA 15 TRBJ1-6 TRBV12-3/TRBV12-4 NA
CASSVKGNTIYF TGTGCCAGCAGTGTTAAAGGAAACACCATATATTTT NA 12 TRBJ1-3 TRBV2 many
CASSLLGTTDTQYF TGTGCCAGCAGCTTACTAGGGACGACAGATACGCAGTATTTT NA 14 TRBJ2-3 TRBV7-2 many
CSHTDRAGGGEKLFF TGCAGTCATACCGACAGAGCGGGGGGTGGTGAAAAACTGTTTTTT NA 15 TRBJ1-4 TRBV20-1 many
CASSDLLSEEKLFF TGTGCCAGCAGTGATCTCCTCTCGGAGGAAAAACTGTTTTTT NA 14 TRBJ1-4 TRBV2 once
CASRDTEAFF TGCGCCAGCCGAGACACTGAAGCTTTCTTT NA 10 TRBJ1-1 TRBV10-2 few
CSAGQGQGYTF TGCAGTGCTGGACAGGGGCAAGGCTACACCTTC TRBD1 11 TRBJ1-2 TRBV20-1 NA
CASSRTGTVGFGQYF TGTGCCAGTAGTCGAACCGGGACAGTCGGGTTTGGGCAGTACTTC TRBD1 15 TRBJ2-7 TRBV19 many
CASSQGAGLNTEAFF TGTGCCAGCTCACAGGGGGCCGGGCTGAACACTGAAGCTTTCTTT TRBD1 15 TRBJ1-1 TRBV18 NA
CSATSFSGVAGELFF TGCAGTGCTACCTCCTTTAGCGGGGTGGCCGGGGAGCTGTTTTTT TRBD2 15 TRBJ2-2 TRBV20-1 many
CASSLNEGNQPQHF TGTGCCAGCAGTTTAAACGAGGGGAATCAGCCCCAGCATTTT NA 14 TRBJ1-5 TRBV2 NA
CASSEMRGTGGADTQYF TGTGCCAGCAGTGAAATGCGCGGGACAGGGGGCGCAGATACGCAGTATTTT TRBD1 17 TRBJ2-3 TRBV6-1 few
CASSKHPENTEAFF TGTGCCAGCAGTAAACACCCGGAGAACACTGAAGCTTTCTTT NA 14 TRBJ1-1 TRBV12-3/TRBV12-4 many
CSARDEGGRDYNEQFF TGCAGTGCTAGAGATGAAGGCGGGAGGGATTACAATGAGCAGTTCTTC TRBD2 16 TRBJ2-1 TRBV20-1 NA
CASSLETGIGGNTIYF TGTGCCAGCAGCTTGGAGACAGGGATTGGTGGAAACACCATATATTTT TRBD1 16 TRBJ1-3 TRBV5-5 NA
CATSDLYRDEQYF TGTGCCACCAGTGATTTATACAGGGACGAGCAGTACTTC NA 13 TRBJ2-7 TRBV24-1 NA
CASSLDTSGTLYEQYF TGCGCCAGCAGCCTGGATACTAGCGGGACGCTATACGAGCAGTACTTC TRBD2 16 TRBJ2-7 TRBV5-1 NA
CASSLVGQGSEAFF TGTGCCAGCAGCCTTGTGGGACAGGGTTCTGAAGCTTTCTTT TRBD1 14 TRBJ1-1 TRBV3-1 NA
CSARAGALGTDTQYF TGCAGTGCTAGAGCGGGAGCGCTTGGAACAGATACGCAGTATTTT NA 15 TRBJ2-3 TRBV20-1 once
CASPGGLTTGELFF TGTGCCAGTCCCGGGGGGCTTACCACCGGGGAGCTGTTTTTT NA 14 TRBJ2-2 TRBV2 many
CASSLSSGDYGYTF TGCGCCAGCAGCTTGAGTTCAGGGGACTATGGCTACACCTTC NA 14 TRBJ1-2 TRBV5-1 many
CASSQGVWTEAFF TGCGCCAGCAGCCAAGGCGTTTGGACTGAAGCTTTCTTT NA 13 TRBJ1-1 TRBV4-1 many
CASSASGLAGGDTQYF TGTGCCAGCAGCGCCTCGGGACTAGCGGGGGGAGATACGCAGTATTTT TRBD2 16 TRBJ2-3 TRBV9 many
CASSQGGGNQPQHF TGTGCCAGCAGCCAAGGGGGCGGCAATCAGCCCCAGCATTTT NA 14 TRBJ1-5 TRBV3-1 many
CAWINRPFRHGYTF TGTGCCTGGATTAACCGACCCTTTCGGCATGGCTACACCTTC NA 14 TRBJ1-2 TRBV30 NA
CASSQDRASEQYF TGCGCCAGCAGCCAAGACAGAGCTTCCGAGCAGTACTTC NA 13 TRBJ2-7 TRBV4-3 once
CASSLEAGDNNEQFF TGTGCCAGCAGCTTAGAAGCGGGAGATAACAATGAGCAGTTCTTC TRBD2 15 TRBJ2-1 TRBV7-6 many
CSTQPLSGGFNEQFF TGCAGTACCCAGCCCCTTAGCGGGGGGTTCAATGAGCAGTTCTTC TRBD2 15 TRBJ2-1 TRBV20-1 many
CAIRATSGVYNEQFF TGTGCCATCAGAGCGACTAGCGGGGTTTACAATGAGCAGTTCTTC TRBD2 15 TRBJ2-1 TRBV10-3 NA
CASSPGENQPQHF TGTGCCAGCTCACCAGGGGAGAATCAGCCCCAGCATTTT NA 13 TRBJ1-5 TRBV18 NA
CATVPGMNTEAFF TGTGCCACCGTGCCAGGGATGAACACTGAAGCTTTCTTT NA 13 TRBJ1-1 TRBV25-1 NA
CASSLSSLSGGPFAEQYF TGTGCCAGCAGCTTGAGCTCTTTGAGCGGGGGCCCCTTTGCGGAGCAGTACTTC TRBD2 18 TRBJ2-7 TRBV5-5 many
CASSLEAGGEQSF TGTGCCAGCAGCTTAGAAGCGGGGGGGGAGCAGTCCTTC TRBD2 13 TRBJ2-1 TRBV7-2 NA
CASSDPSRNSPLHF TGTGCCAGCAGCGACCCCTCCCGTAATTCACCCCTCCACTTT NA 14 TRBJ1-6 TRBV7-2 NA
CASSDDVQIPGAEQFF TGTGCCAGCAGTGATGATGTGCAGATCCCTGGCGCTGAGCAGTTCTTC NA 16 TRBJ2-1 TRBV2 NA